This T cell receptor beta chain was recovered during a study of T cell responses to AZD1222 COVID-19 vaccine. Study-wide findings and caveats: White British people made up most donors, females outnumbered males, and clonal diversity was possibly underestimated. Spike-wide coverage was observed for vaccine-associated CD4 TCRs, with dominant responses at 160-218 and 743-854. Nearly half of spike-specific TCRs reportedly target variant regions that are unmutated in the B.1.351 and B.1.1.7 variants. Repertoires in all cases were sampled only once the peak T cell response had passed.

Germline loops: CDR1 LGHNA, CDR2 YSLEER. This CDR3 contains 14 residues. After removal of 3 bases from V and 6 bases from J, the junction contained 7 bases not matched to a gene. The assay was immunoSEQ multiplex PCR, and TCRdb's table has in-frame clones only and misses some. Of 100,000 to 120,000 clones in the sample, about 81% were seen once. This clone was found once. Antigen: not known. This rearrangement joins TRBV4-3 to TRBJ1-1; TRBD1 agrees at 7 bases. This material consisted of peripheral blood, taken on day 0 of AZD1222 vaccination. This sequence originates from an adult in good health. The CDR3 DNA reads TGCGCCAGCAGCCAGTTTACAGGGGCTCCTGAAGCTTTCTTT. Protein sequence: CASSQFTGAPEAFF.